The clone carrying this TCR beta chain has more than one count but fewer than ten. TCRdb fed the RT-PCR reads into MiXCR, producing one record per CDR3 protein. The repertoire has 150,000 to 200,000 distinct CDR3 sequences, 24% of them found once; the top ten carry 25% to 30%. The length of the CDR3 is 14 residues. The V end lost 0 bases, the J end lost 2 bases, and 7 bases lay between the germline ends. CDR1 and CDR2 from the germline V gene are LGHNA and YNFKEQ. This record comes from a study of patients and donors after allogeneic stem cell transplantation. The chain is built from TRBV4-2 and TRBJ1-1; D gene uncertain. Material: blood, either unsorted or a sorted T cell fraction (not recorded which). The TCR originated in a human donor who was either an allogeneic HSCT recipient or a stem cell or donor lymphocyte infusion donor (not recorded which). It is not recorded whose cells these are; they may come from a transplant donor. CDR3 sequence reads: CASSQDAGNTEAFF. The CDR3 bases are TGTGCCAGCAGCCAAGACGCGGGTAACACTGAAGCTTTCTTT.